This T cell receptor (beta chain) comes out of a study of blood T cell repertoires in COVID-19. In the study overall: The United States, Italy and Spain supplied acute and convalescent COVID-19 samples.

Participants came from roughly 25 US areas, aged about 18 to 89 years. Clones were sequenced by immunoSEQ multiplex PCR, and TCRdb holds only the in-frame ones, with some missing. The sample carries approximately 490,000 clones, around 85% recorded once. This TCR was recovered from a woman in her sixties or seventies who had recovered from COVID-19. The sample was PBMCs or T cells enriched from blood (not recorded which).

In DNA, the CDR3 is TGTGCCAGCAGGGGGACAGGGGGGAATTCACCCCTCCACTTT. This codes for CASRGTGGNSPLHF. V and J are TRBV2 and TRBJ1-6, with 11 nucleotides matching TRBD1. The CDR3 has 14 residues. Per germline, CDR1 SNHLY and CDR2 FYNNEI. The trim removed 6 bases at V and 7 bases at J, leaving 2 bases unmatched.